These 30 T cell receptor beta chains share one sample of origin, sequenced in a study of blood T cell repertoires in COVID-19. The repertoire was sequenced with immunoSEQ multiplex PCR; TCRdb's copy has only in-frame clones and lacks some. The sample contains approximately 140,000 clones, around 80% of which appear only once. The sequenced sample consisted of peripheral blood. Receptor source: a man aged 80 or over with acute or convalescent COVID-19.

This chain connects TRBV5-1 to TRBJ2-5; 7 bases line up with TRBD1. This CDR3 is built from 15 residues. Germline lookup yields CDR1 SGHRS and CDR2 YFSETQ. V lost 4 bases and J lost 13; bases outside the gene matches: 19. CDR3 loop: CASSLDGAKDRVWYF. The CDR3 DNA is TGCGCCAGCAGCCTGGACGGGGCAAAAGACAGGGTCTGGTACTTC. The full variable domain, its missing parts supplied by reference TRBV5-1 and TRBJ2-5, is KAGVTQTPRYLIKTRGQQVTLSCSPISGHRSVSWYQQTPGQGLQFLFEYFSETQRNKGNFPGRFSGRQFSNSRSEMNVSTLELGDSALYLCASSLDGAKDRVWYFGPGTRLLVL.

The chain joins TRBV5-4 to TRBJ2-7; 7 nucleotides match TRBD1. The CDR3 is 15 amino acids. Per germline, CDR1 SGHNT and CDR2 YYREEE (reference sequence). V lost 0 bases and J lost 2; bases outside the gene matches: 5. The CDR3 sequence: CASSLVVTGAYEQYF. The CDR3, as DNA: TGTGCCAGCAGCTTGGTTGTAACAGGGGCCTACGAGCAGTACTTC. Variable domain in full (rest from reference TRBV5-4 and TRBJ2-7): ETGVTQSPTHLIKTRGQQVTLRCSSQSGHNTVSWYQQALGQGPQFIFQYYREEENGRGNFPPRFSGLQFPNYSSELNVNALELDDSALYLCASSLVVTGAYEQYFGPGTRLTVT.

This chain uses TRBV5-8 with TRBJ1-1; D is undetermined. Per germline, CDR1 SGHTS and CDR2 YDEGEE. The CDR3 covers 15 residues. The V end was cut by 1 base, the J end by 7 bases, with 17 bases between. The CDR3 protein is CASSLRVLKGGEAFF. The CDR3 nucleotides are TGTGCCAGCAGCTTGAGGGTTCTGAAGGGAGGTGAAGCTTTCTTT.

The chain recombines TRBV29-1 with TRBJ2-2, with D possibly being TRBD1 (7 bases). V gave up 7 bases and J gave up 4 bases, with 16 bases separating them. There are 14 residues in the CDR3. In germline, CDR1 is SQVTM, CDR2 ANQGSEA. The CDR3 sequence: CSAPGGSVTGELFF. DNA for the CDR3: TGCAGCGCACCAGGGGGGTCCGTCACCGGGGAGCTGTTTTTT.

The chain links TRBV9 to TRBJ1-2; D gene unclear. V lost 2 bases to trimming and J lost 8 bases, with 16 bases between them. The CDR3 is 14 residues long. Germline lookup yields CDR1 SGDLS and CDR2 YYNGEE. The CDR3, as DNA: TGTGCCAGCAGCGTCGGAGGGCAGACCGGGGGCTACACCTTC. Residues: CASSVGGQTGGYTF.

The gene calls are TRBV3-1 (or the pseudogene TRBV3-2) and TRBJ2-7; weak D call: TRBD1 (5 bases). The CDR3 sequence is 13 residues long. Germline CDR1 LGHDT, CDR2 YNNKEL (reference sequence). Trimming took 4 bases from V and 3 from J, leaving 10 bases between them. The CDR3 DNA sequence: TGTGCCAGCAGCCCCCGACAGAACTACGAGCAGTACTTC. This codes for CASSPRQNYEQYF.

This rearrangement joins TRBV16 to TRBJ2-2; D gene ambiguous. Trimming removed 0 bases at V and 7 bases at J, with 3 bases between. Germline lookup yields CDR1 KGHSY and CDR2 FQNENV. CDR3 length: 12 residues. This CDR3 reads CASSQSSGELFF. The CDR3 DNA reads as TGTGCCAGCAGCCAATCGAGCGGGGAGCTGTTTTTT. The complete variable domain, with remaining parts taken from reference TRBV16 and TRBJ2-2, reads GEEVAQTPKHLVRGEGQKAKLYCAPIKGHSYVFWYQQVLKNEFKFLISFQNENVFDETGMPKERFSAKCLPNSPCSLEIQATKLEDSAVYFCASSQSSGELFFGEGSRLTVL.

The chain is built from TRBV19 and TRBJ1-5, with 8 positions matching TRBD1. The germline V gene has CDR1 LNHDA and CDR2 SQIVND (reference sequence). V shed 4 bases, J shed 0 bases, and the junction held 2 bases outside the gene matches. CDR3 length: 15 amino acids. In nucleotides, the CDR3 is TGTGCCAGTAGTACAGGGGGCTATAGCAATCAGCCCCAGCATTTT. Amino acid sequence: CASSTGGYSNQPQHF.

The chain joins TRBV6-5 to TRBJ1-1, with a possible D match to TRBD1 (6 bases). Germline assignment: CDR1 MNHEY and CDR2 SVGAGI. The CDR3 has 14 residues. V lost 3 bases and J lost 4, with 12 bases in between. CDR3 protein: CASSYGGGATEAFF. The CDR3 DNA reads TGTGCCAGCAGTTATGGGGGGGGCGCCACTGAAGCTTTCTTT.

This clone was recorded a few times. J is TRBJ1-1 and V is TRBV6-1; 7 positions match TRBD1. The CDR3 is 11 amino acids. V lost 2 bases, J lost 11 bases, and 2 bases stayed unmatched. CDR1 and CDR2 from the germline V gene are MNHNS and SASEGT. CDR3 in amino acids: CASSELDRAFF. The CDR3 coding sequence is TGTGCCAGCAGTGAATTGGACAGGGCTTTCTTT.

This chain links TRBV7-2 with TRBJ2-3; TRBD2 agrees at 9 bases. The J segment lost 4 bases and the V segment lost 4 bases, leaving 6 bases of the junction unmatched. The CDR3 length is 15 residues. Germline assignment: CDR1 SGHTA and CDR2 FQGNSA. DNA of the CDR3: TGTGCCAGCAGCTCTCGTCCTAGCGGGGCAGATACGCAGTATTTT. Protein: CASSSRPSGADTQYF. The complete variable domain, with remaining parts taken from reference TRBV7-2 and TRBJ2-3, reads GAGVSQSPSNKVTEKGKDVELRCDPISGHTALYWYRQSLGQGLEFLIYFQGNSAPDKSGLPSDRFSAERTGGSVSTLTIQRTQQEDSAVYLCASSSRPSGADTQYFGPGTRLTVL.

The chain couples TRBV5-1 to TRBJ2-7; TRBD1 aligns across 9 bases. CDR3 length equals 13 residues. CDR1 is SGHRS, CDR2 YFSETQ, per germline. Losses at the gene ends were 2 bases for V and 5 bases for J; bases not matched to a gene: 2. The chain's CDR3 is CASSLTGGHEQYF. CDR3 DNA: TGCGCCAGCAGCTTAACAGGGGGCCACGAGCAGTACTTC.

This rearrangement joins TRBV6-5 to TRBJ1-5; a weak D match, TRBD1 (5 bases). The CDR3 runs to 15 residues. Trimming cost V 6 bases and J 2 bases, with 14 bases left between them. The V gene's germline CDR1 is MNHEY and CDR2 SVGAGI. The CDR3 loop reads CASSSGTRGNQPQHF. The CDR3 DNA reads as TGTGCCAGCAGCAGCGGGACTCGAGGCAATCAGCCCCAGCATTTT.

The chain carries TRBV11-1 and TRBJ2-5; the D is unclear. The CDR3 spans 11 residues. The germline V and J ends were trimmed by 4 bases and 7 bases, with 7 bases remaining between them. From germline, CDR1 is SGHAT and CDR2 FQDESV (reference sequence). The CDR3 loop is CASSSRATQYF. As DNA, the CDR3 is TGTGCCAGCAGCTCTAGAGCGACCCAGTACTTC.

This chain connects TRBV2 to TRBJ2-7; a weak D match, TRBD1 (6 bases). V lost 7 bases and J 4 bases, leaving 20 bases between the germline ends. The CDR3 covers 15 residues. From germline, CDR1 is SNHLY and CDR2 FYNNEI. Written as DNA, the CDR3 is TGTGCCAGCACGAGGGGCGCACAGGGACCTTACGAGCAGTACTTC. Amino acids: CASTRGAQGPYEQYF.

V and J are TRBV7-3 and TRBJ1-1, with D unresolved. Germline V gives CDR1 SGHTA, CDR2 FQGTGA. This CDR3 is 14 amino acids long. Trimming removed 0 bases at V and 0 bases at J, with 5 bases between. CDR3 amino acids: CASSLTSVNTEAFF. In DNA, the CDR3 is TGTGCCAGCAGCTTAACATCGGTGAACACTGAAGCTTTCTTT.

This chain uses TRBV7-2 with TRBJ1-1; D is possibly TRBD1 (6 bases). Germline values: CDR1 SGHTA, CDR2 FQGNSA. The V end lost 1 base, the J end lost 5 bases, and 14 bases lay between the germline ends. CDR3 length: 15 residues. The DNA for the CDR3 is TGTGCCAGCAGCTTAGTGCAGGGAGGGGGGACTGAAGCTTTCTTT. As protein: CASSLVQGGGTEAFF. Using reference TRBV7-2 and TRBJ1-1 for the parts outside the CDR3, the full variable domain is GAGVSQSPSNKVTEKGKDVELRCDPISGHTALYWYRQSLGQGLEFLIYFQGNSAPDKSGLPSDRFSAERTGGSVSTLTIQRTQQEDSAVYLCASSLVQGGGTEAFFGQGTRLTVV.

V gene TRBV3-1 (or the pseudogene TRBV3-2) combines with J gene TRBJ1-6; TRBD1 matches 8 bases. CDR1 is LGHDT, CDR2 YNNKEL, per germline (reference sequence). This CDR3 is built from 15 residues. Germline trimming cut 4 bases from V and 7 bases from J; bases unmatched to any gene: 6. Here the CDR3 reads CASSPVDRANSPLHF. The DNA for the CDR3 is TGTGCCAGCAGCCCCGTGGACAGGGCAAATTCACCCCTCCACTTT.

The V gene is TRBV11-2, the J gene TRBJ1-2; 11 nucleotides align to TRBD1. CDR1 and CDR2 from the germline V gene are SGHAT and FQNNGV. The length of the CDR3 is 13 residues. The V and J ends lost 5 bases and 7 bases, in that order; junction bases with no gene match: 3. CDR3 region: CASSHGTGGGYTF. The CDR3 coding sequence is TGTGCCAGCAGCCACGGGACAGGGGGTGGCTACACCTTC.

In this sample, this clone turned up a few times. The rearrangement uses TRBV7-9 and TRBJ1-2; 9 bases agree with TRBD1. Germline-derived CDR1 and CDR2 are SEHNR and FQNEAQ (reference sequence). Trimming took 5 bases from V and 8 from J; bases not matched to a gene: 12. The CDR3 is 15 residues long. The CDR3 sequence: CASSRLGTGSGGYTF. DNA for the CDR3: TGTGCCAGCAGCCGTCTTGGGACAGGGTCAGGCGGCTACACCTTC.

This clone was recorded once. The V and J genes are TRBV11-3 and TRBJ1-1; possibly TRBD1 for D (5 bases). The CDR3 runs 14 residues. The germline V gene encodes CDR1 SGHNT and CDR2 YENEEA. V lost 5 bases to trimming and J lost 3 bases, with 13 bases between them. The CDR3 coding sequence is TGTGCCAGCAGCCCCGGGGGGGACCACACTGAAGCTTTCTTT. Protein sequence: CASSPGGDHTEAFF.

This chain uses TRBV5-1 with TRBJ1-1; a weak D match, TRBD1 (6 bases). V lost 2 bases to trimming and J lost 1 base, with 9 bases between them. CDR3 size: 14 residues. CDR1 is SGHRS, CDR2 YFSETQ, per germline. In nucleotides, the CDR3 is TGCGCCAGCAGCTTAATGGACAGGAACACTGAAGCTTTCTTT. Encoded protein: CASSLMDRNTEAFF.

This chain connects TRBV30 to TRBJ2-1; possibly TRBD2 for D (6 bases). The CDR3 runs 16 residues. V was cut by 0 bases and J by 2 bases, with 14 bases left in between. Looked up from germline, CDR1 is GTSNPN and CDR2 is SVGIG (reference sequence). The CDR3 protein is CAWSVHSGGAYNEQFF. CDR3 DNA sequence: TGTGCCTGGAGTGTACACTCCGGAGGGGCCTACAATGAGCAGTTCTTC. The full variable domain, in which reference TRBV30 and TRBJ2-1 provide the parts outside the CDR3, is SQTIHQWPATLVQPVGSPLSLECTVEGTSNPNLYWYRQAAGRGLQLLFYSVGIGQISSEVPQNLSASRPQDRQFILSSKKLLLSDSGFYLCAWSVHSGGAYNEQFFGPGTRLTVL.

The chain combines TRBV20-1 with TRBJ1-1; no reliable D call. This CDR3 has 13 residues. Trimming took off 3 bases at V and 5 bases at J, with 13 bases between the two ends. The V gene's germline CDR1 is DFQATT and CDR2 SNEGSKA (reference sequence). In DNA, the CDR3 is TGCAGTGCTAGTATTAAGGCAGGTACTGAAGCTTTCTTT. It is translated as CSASIKAGTEAFF.

This chain's CDR3 is CASSYGGATNEKLFF. The CDR3 DNA follows: TGTGCCAGCAGTTACGGGGGTGCAACTAATGAAAAACTGTTTTTT. This chain connects TRBV27 to TRBJ1-4, with D tentatively TRBD1 (5 bases). The CDR3 has 15 residues. Germline-derived CDR1 and CDR2 are MNHEY and SMNVEV (reference sequence). Deletions cut 4 bases from V and 0 bases from J, with 9 bases between.

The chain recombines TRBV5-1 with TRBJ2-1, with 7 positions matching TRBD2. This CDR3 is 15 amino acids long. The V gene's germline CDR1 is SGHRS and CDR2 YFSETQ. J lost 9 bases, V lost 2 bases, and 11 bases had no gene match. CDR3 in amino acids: CASSLTGSGGSEQFF. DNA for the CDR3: TGCGCCAGCAGCTTAACGGGTTCCGGGGGGAGTGAGCAGTTCTTC. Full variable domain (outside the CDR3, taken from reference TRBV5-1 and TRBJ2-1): KAGVTQTPRYLIKTRGQQVTLSCSPISGHRSVSWYQQTPGQGLQFLFEYFSETQRNKGNFPGRFSGRQFSNSRSEMNVSTLELGDSALYLCASSLTGSGGSEQFFGPGTRLTVL.

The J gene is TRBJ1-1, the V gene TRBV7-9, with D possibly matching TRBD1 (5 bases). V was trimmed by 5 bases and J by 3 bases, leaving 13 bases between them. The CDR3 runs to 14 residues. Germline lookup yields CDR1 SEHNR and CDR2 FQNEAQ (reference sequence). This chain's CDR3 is CASSLLLGDTEAFF. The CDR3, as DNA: TGTGCCAGCAGCCTCCTCCTAGGGGACACTGAAGCTTTCTTT.

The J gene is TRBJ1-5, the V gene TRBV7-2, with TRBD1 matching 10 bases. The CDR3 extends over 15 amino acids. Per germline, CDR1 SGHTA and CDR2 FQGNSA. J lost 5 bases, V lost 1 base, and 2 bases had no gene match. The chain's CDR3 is CASSLVGQGYQPQHF. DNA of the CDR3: TGTGCCAGCAGCTTAGTGGGACAGGGGTATCAGCCCCAGCATTTT.

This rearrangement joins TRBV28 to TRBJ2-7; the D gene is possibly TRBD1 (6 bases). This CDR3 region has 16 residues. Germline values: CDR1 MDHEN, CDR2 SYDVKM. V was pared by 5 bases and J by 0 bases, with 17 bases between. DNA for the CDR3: TGTGCCAGCAGTCTACAACGGACAGCTCCCTCCTACGAGCAGTACTTC. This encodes CASSLQRTAPSYEQYF.

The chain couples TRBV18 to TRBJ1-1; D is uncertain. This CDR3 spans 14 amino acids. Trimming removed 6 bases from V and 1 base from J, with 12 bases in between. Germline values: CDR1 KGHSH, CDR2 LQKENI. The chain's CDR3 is CASSPAVTNTEAFF. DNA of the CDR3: TGTGCCAGCTCCCCGGCGGTGACGAACACTGAAGCTTTCTTT.